The T cell receptor (beta chain) under discussion was sequenced for a study of blood T cell repertoires in COVID-19. Overall study: The samples span acute and convalescent COVID-19 from the United States, Italy and Spain. Sources were T cells, B-cell-depleted T cells, or PBMCs; the material itself was cDNA or gDNA.

Authors' processing steps: It was from reference gene primer amplification that nucleated cell counts were estimated. Sequencing was performed with immunoSEQ multiplex PCR; in TCRdb, only in-frame clones are kept and a portion is missing. That table supplies the V and J calls and clone size; D and trimming were determined from the DNA. The data contain about 320,000 clones, approximately 88% of them singletons. Germline V gene data show CDR1 as SGHNT and CDR2 as YYREEE (reference sequence). With 0 bases removed from V and 5 bases from J, the gap between germline ends came to 16 bases. This CDR3 spans 16 amino acids. Patients of the Seattle cohort, enrolled during active infection, were followed longitudinally. This clone was recorded a few times.

The chain uses TRBV5-4 and TRBJ2-3, with D perhaps TRBD2 (6 bases). Sequenced material: peripheral blood. The TCR was taken from a woman aged 30 to 39 with COVID-19, enrolled during active disease. The CDR3 reads CASSLGPSFGGDTQYF. The CDR3 DNA reads TGTGCCAGCAGCTTGGGACCCAGTTTCGGGGGAGATACGCAGTATTTT.